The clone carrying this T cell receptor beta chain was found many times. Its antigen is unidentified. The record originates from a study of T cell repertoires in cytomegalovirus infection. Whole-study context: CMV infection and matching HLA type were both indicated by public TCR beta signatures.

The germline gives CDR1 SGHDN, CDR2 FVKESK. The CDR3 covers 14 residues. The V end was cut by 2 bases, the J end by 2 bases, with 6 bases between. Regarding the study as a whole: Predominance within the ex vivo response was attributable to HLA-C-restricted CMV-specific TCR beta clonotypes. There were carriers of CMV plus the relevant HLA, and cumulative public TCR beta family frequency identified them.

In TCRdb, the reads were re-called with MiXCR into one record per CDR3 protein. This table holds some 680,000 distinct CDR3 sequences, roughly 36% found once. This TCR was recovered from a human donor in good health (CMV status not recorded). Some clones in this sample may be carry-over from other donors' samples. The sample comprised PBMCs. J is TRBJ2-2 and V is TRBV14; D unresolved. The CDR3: CASSQLDNTGELFF. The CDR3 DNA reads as TGTGCCAGCAGCCAATTGGATAACACCGGGGAGCTGTTTTTT.